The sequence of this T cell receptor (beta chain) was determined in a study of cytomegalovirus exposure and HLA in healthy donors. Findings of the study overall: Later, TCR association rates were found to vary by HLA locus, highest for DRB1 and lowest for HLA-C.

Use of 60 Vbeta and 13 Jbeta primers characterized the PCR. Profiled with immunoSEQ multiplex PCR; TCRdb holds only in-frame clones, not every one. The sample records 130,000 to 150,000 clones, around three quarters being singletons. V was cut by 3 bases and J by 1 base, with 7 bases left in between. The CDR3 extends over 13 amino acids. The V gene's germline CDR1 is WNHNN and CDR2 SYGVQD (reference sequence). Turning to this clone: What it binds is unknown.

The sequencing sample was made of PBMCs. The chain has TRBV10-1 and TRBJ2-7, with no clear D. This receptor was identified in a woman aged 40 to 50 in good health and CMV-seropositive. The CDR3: CASSDRQSYEQYF. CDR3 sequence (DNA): TGCGCCAGCAGTGACAGGCAATCCTACGAGCAGTACTTC.